These 21 T cell receptor beta chains were all obtained from the same sample, sequenced in a study of blood T cell repertoires in COVID-19. Sequencing used immunoSEQ multiplex PCR; TCRdb keeps in-frame clones, though not all of them. The data show approximately 50,000 clones, around nine tenths seen once. Sequencing was carried out using peripheral blood. The receptors were gathered from a man in his forties or fifties with acute or convalescent COVID-19.

CDR3 DNA sequence: TGCGCCAGCAGCCAAGTCCGGGACAGGGCCTCCTACAATGAGCAGTTCTTC. This sequence encodes CASSQVRDRASYNEQFF. V gene TRBV4-1 combines with J gene TRBJ2-1, with TRBD1 identical over 9 bases. V shed 1 base, J shed 0 bases, and the junction held 4 bases outside the gene matches. CDR1 is MGHRA and CDR2 is YSYEKL in the germline V gene. This CDR3 has 17 residues.

This clone was seen a few times. The rearrangement links TRBV3-1 (or the pseudogene TRBV3-2) to TRBJ1-2; possibly TRBD1 for D (5 bases). The germline V and J ends were trimmed by 2 bases and 2 bases, with 9 bases remaining between them. Per germline, CDR1 LGHDT and CDR2 YNNKEL (reference sequence). CDR3 length: 14 amino acids. In DNA form, the CDR3 reads TGTGCCAGCAGCCAATCGGGGGGAAACTATGGCTACACCTTC. Its translation: CASSQSGGNYGYTF.

The V and J genes are TRBV7-6 and TRBJ1-5, with D perhaps TRBD1 (6 bases). V was shortened by 2 bases and J by 2 bases, with 10 bases between the two germline ends. The CDR3 length is 15 residues. CDR1 SGHVS and CDR2 FNYEAQ come from the germline V gene. CDR3: CASSLNAGGNQPQHF. CDR3 DNA: TGTGCCAGCAGCTTAAACGCAGGGGGCAATCAGCCCCAGCATTTT.

The genes are TRBV5-6 and TRBJ1-6, with a weak D call TRBD1 (6 bases). Deletions cut 4 bases from V and 4 bases from J, with 18 bases between. The length of the CDR3 is 17 residues. Germline V lookup: CDR1 SGHDT, CDR2 YYEEEE. The CDR3 here is CASSMGHRDVYNSPLHF. CDR3 in DNA: TGTGCCAGCAGCATGGGGCACAGGGACGTTTATAATTCACCCCTCCACTTT.

The chain carries TRBV6-5 and TRBJ1-1; no definite D call. The CDR3 has 15 residues. Trimming left V 7 bases short and J 9 bases short, with 24 bases between. Germline lookup yields CDR1 MNHEY and CDR2 SVGAGI. Here the CDR3 DNA reads TGTGCCAGCACGCTAAATTACCGGGCCCCGGGGAAAGCTTTCTTT. This sequence encodes CASTLNYRAPGKAFF.

V usage is TRBV9 and J usage is TRBJ1-4; the D gene is possibly TRBD1 (6 bases). The germline CDR1 and CDR2 sequences are SGDLS and YYNGEE. The CDR3 length is 17 residues. Trimming took off 0 bases at V and 5 bases at J, with 17 bases between the two ends. The CDR3 DNA reads TGTGCCAGCAGCGTAGAAGGGTGGGGCACAGGGAATGAAAAACTGTTTTTT. Protein sequence: CASSVEGWGTGNEKLFF.

This chain uses TRBV27 with TRBJ1-2; D remains unclear. The V end was cut by 5 bases, the J end by 2 bases, with 15 bases between. Germline lookup yields CDR1 MNHEY and CDR2 SMNVEV (reference sequence). This CDR3 comprises 15 residues. CDR3 nucleotide sequence: TGTGCCAGCAGTGCAGGCTCCGGCAAAAACTATGGCTACACCTTC. It yields the protein CASSAGSGKNYGYTF.

The chain recombines TRBV14 with TRBJ2-1; the D gene is possibly TRBD1 (6 bases). The CDR3 has 13 residues. Per germline, CDR1 SGHDN and CDR2 FVKESK. V gave up 4 bases and J gave up 4 bases, with 8 bases separating them. CDR3 coding DNA: TGTGCCAGCAGCCCGGGACAATACAATGAGCAGTTCTTC. This translates into CASSPGQYNEQFF.

The chain is built from TRBV28 and TRBJ2-5; TRBD1 might be the D (5 bases). The CDR3 runs to 14 residues. Germline V gene sequence: CDR1 MDHEN, CDR2 SYDVKM. Trimming stripped 3 bases from V and 1 base from J, with 9 bases between. The CDR3 is CASSFLQAQETQYF. CDR3 nucleotides: TGTGCCAGCAGTTTCTTACAGGCCCAAGAGACCCAGTACTTC. Full variable domain (remainder filled in from reference TRBV28 and TRBJ2-5): DVKVTQSSRYLVKRTGEKVFLECVQDMDHENMFWYRQDPGLGLRLIYFSYDVKMKEKGDIPEGYSVSREKKERFSLILESASTNQTSMYLCASSFLQAQETQYFGPGTRLLVL.

In its sample, this clone was seen once. The chain recombines TRBV5-1 with TRBJ2-1; 9 bases match TRBD2. The ends lost 4 bases at V and 10 bases at J; junction bases unmatched: 12. The CDR3 is 15 residues long. Germline assignment: CDR1 SGHRS and CDR2 YFSETQ. CDR3 sequence reads: CASSPPSGVGGEQFF. CDR3 nucleotides: TGCGCCAGCAGCCCTCCTAGCGGGGTGGGCGGAGAGCAGTTCTTC.

The rearrangement uses TRBV3-1 (or the pseudogene TRBV3-2) and TRBJ2-7; D possibly corresponds to TRBD2 (5 bases). V lost 3 bases, J lost 9 bases, and 12 bases lay in between. Germline V gives CDR1 LGHDT, CDR2 YNNKEL (reference sequence). The CDR3 contains 12 residues. In nucleotides, the CDR3 is TGTGCCAGCAGCCACTCCGACGAGGGGCAGTACTTC. This translates into CASSHSDEGQYF.

V is TRBV11-1 and J is TRBJ1-2; 7 positions match TRBD1. V was clipped by 5 bases and J by 8 bases; unmatched bases: 14. Germline V lookup: CDR1 SGHAT, CDR2 FQDESV (reference sequence). The CDR3 is 15 residues long. As DNA, the CDR3 is TGTGCCAGCAGCCCTCTCAAGGGACAGCCGTGGGGCTACACCTTC. Residues: CASSPLKGQPWGYTF.

V is TRBV6-5 and J is TRBJ1-3, with TRBD1 matching 7 bases. There are 14 residues in the CDR3. CDR1 is MNHEY and CDR2 is SVGAGI in the germline V gene. Trimming at V came to 2 bases and at J to 3 bases, leaving 1 base not matched to a gene. CDR3: CASSYTGVGNTIYF. DNA of the CDR3: TGTGCCAGCAGTTACACAGGGGTTGGAAACACCATATATTTT.

CDR3 residues: CASSQGGGVYWEKLFF. DNA for the CDR3: TGCGCCAGCAGCCAGGGGGGGGGCGTTTATTGGGAAAAACTGTTTTTT. This chain joins TRBV4-1 and TRBJ1-4; a weak D match, TRBD1 (6 bases). The germline V gene has CDR1 MGHRA and CDR2 YSYEKL. The CDR3 is made up of 16 amino acids. The V and J ends lost 3 bases and 8 bases respectively, with 19 bases between them.

The V and J genes are TRBV4-2 and TRBJ1-2; 9 nucleotides match TRBD1. The V segment lost 4 bases and the J segment 8 bases; nucleotides outside the gene matches: 8. This CDR3 is built from 14 residues. CDR1 and CDR2 (germline): LGHNA, YNFKEQ. CDR3 DNA: TGTGCCAGCAGCCCCGGGACAGGGAGGGAGGGCTACACCTTC. Encoded protein: CASSPGTGREGYTF.

V is TRBV7-9 and J is TRBJ2-3, with TRBD1 matching 8 bases. The CDR3 length is 14 residues. The germline CDR1 and CDR2 sequences are SEHNR and FQNEAQ (reference sequence). V was clipped by 10 bases and J by 3 bases; unmatched bases: 9. In DNA form, the CDR3 reads TGTGCCATCCAGACAGGGGCAAGGACAGATACGCAGTATTTT. Encoded protein: CAIQTGARTDTQYF.

V is TRBV19 and J is TRBJ2-3; perhaps TRBD2 as D (6 bases). Trimming removed 3 bases at V and 3 bases at J, with 13 bases between. The CDR3 is 15 amino acids. The germline V gene encodes CDR1 LNHDA and CDR2 SQIVND (reference sequence). The CDR3 here is CASSMIGLKTDTQYF. The DNA for the CDR3 is TGTGCCAGTAGTATGATCGGACTAAAGACAGATACGCAGTATTTT.

The chain links TRBV5-1 to TRBJ2-1, with a weak D call TRBD2 (6 bases). Trimming took off 4 bases at V and 5 bases at J, with 13 bases between the two ends. Germline assignment: CDR1 SGHRS and CDR2 YFSETQ. This CDR3 is built from 14 residues. The CDR3 is CASSLGGTDNEQFF. CDR3 nucleotide sequence: TGCGCCAGCAGCCTGGGAGGCACGGACAATGAGCAGTTCTTC. The full variable domain, with the rest looked up from reference TRBV5-1 and TRBJ2-1, is KAGVTQTPRYLIKTRGQQVTLSCSPISGHRSVSWYQQTPGQGLQFLFEYFSETQRNKGNFPGRFSGRQFSNSRSEMNVSTLELGDSALYLCASSLGGTDNEQFFGPGTRLTVL.

The chain combines TRBV7-9 with TRBJ1-1; 11 bases are a match to TRBD1. Germline lookup yields CDR1 SEHNR and CDR2 FQNEAQ (reference sequence). V lost 5 bases, J lost 5 bases, and 7 bases stayed unmatched. The CDR3 is 15 residues long. The CDR3 loop reads CASSPGTGGGTEAFF. The CDR3 bases are TGTGCCAGCAGCCCCGGGACAGGGGGTGGGACTGAAGCTTTCTTT.

DNA of the CDR3: TGCAGCGTTGATTCAGGGAAGAACAGGGCGGGGGATTTCTTT. Amino acid sequence: CSVDSGKNRAGDFF. J is TRBJ1-1 and V is TRBV29-1; the D gene is possibly TRBD1 (6 bases). The germline V and J ends were trimmed by 3 bases and 13 bases, with 24 bases remaining between them. The CDR3 loop spans 14 amino acids. Per the germline V gene, CDR1 is SQVTM and CDR2 is ANQGSEA.

The chain recombines TRBV5-1 with TRBJ2-3; 11 nucleotides match TRBD2. The CDR3 contains 15 residues. The ends lost 3 bases at V and 4 bases at J; junction bases unmatched: 4. CDR1 SGHRS and CDR2 YFSETQ come from the germline V gene. CDR3: CASSSASGGPDTQYF. CDR3 in DNA: TGCGCCAGCAGCTCCGCTAGCGGGGGGCCAGATACGCAGTATTTT.